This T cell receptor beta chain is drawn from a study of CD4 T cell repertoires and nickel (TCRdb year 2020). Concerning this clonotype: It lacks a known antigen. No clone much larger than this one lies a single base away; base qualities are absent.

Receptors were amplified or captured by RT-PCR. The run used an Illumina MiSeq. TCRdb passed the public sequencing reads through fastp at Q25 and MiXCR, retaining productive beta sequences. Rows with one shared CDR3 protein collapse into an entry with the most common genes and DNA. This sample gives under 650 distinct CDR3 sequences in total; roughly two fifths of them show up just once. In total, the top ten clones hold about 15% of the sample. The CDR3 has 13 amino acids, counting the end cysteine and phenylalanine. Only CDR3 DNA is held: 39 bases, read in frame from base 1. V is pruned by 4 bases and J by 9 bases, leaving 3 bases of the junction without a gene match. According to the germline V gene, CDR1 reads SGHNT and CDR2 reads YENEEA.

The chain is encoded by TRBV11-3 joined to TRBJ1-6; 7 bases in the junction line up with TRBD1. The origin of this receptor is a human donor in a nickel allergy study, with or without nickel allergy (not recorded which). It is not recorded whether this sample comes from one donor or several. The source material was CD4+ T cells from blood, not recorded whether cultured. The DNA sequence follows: TGTGCCAGCAGCTACGGACAGGCTTCACCCCTCCACTTT. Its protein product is CASSYGQASPLHF.